This entry concerns a single TCR beta chain. Its antigen is undetermined. The sample originates from a study of T cell responses to AZD1222 COVID-19 vaccine. Overall study results and limits: Nearly half of the spike-specific TCRs reportedly recognize variant regions that carry no mutations. Spike-specific TCR breadth rose after two AZD1222 doses, and depth rose as well.

Libraries were prepared by immunoSEQ multiplex PCR; TCRdb keeps only in-frame clonotypes and omits some of them. Of about 61,000 clones in the sample, 81% were seen once. Germline V gene lookup returns CDR1 MDHEN and CDR2 SYDVKM. The V gene lost 7 bases and the J gene lost 6 bases, with 10 bases spanning the gap. This CDR3 has 12 residues. The material was peripheral blood, obtained 28 days after the second AZD1222 dose. The chain combines TRBV28 with TRBJ1-5, with a weak D call TRBD1 (6 bases). This TCR was sampled from an adult who received the AZD1222 COVID-19 vaccine. CDR3 sequence (DNA): TGTGCCAGCACCGGGGGCGGTCAGCCCCAGCATTTT. It is translated as CASTGGGQPQHF.